Following are 28 T cell receptor beta chains from one sample sequenced in a study of T cell repertoires in cytomegalovirus infection. These receptors' targets are unknown. MiXCR, applied by TCRdb to the reads, yields one record per CDR3 protein. This repertoire shows fewer than 1,000,000 distinct CDR3 sequences, approximately 31% found once; its top ten account for 13%. The specimen was cultured CD8+ T cells from PBMCs, collected from culture after CMV antigen stimulation. These receptors all come from a human donor in good health (CMV status not recorded). Some clones in this sample may be carry-over from other donors' samples.

This chain links TRBV6-5 with TRBJ2-2, with 7 bases that match TRBD2. Losses at the gene ends were 5 bases for V and 1 base for J; bases not matched to a gene: 10. The CDR3 has 17 amino acids. Germline V gene sequence: CDR1 MNHEY, CDR2 SVGAGI. Here the CDR3 reads CASSPRIQRGNTGELFF. The CDR3 DNA is TGTGCCAGCAGTCCCAGGATCCAGCGGGGGAACACCGGGGAGCTGTTTTTT.

Remarks on this clonotype: A read error may produce the germline difference seen at one junction end. The rearrangement uses TRBV7-9 and TRBJ2-4, with TRBD1 matching over 8 bases. The CDR3 has 15 amino acids. Germline V gene sequence: CDR1 SEHNR, CDR2 FQNEAQ (reference sequence). CDR3 residues: CVSSSEDREENIQYF. The CDR3 region has the DNA TGTGTCAGCAGCTCGGAGGACAGGGAAGAAAACATTCAGTACTTC.

This clonotype was seen a few times. This chain links TRBV15 with TRBJ1-1, with a weak D call TRBD1 (5 bases). This CDR3 is built from 15 residues. V was trimmed by 3 bases and J by 11 bases, leaving 22 bases between them. Per the germline V gene, CDR1 is LNHNV and CDR2 is YYDKDF (reference sequence). CDR3 in DNA: TGTGCCACCAGCAGCCCCGTCGACTCAAACGGGGACGCTTTCTTT. Translated, it gives CATSSPVDSNGDAFF.

This rearrangement joins TRBV19 to TRBJ1-1; D possibly corresponds to TRBD1 (6 bases). CDR3 length equals 15 residues. From germline, CDR1 is LNHDA and CDR2 SQIVND (reference sequence). V was clipped by 5 bases and J by 0 bases, with 13 bases between them. The CDR3 nucleotides are TGTGCCAGTAGTTTATCGGGACATATGAACACTGAAGCTTTCTTT. It yields the protein CASSLSGHMNTEAFF.

The chain carries TRBV20-1 and TRBJ2-7, with TRBD2 matching 8 bases. The CDR3 is 17 amino acids. CDR1 is DFQATT, CDR2 SNEGSKA, per germline (reference sequence). Losses at the gene ends were 0 bases for V and 0 bases for J; bases not matched to a gene: 10. The CDR3 bases are TGCAGTGCTAGAGATCCTAGCGGGCCTAGGAGCTCCTACGAGCAGTACGTC. It translates to CSARDPSGPRSSYEQYV.

V and J are TRBV7-9 and TRBJ1-1; 8 positions agree with TRBD1. Germline V gene lookup returns CDR1 SEHNR and CDR2 FQNEAQ (reference sequence). This CDR3 region has 14 residues. V dropped 4 bases and J dropped 7; count of bases not matched to a gene: 8. The CDR3 sequence: CASSSDREQDEAFF. CDR3 sequence (DNA): TGTGCCAGCAGCTCGGACAGGGAGCAAGATGAAGCTTTCTTT.

This clonotype was observed a handful of times. A much bigger clone sits one base away, suggesting this may be a read error. The gene calls are TRBV7-4 and TRBJ1-1; D not certain. Germline V CDR1 and CDR2: SGHVT, SQSDAQ. The germline V and J ends were trimmed by 5 bases and 5 bases, with 9 bases remaining between them. The CDR3 runs to 12 residues. The CDR3 spells CASSLRMTEAFF. The CDR3 DNA sequence: TGTGCCAGCAGCCTTAGGATGACTGAAGCTTTCTTT.

This clonotype was seen only a few times. The chain recombines TRBV20-1 with TRBJ1-2, with TRBD1 matching over 8 bases. The CDR3 runs 12 residues. Germline CDR1 is DFQATT and CDR2 is SNEGSKA (reference sequence). The junction had 4 bases not matched to a gene; V was cut back by 5 bases and J by 5 bases. The CDR3 nucleotides are TGCAGTGCTTTGACAGGGGCATATGGCTACACCTTC. Protein product: CSALTGAYGYTF.

This clonotype was recorded at least ten times. The chain is built from TRBV7-2 and TRBJ2-5, with 10 nucleotides matching TRBD2. Germline values: CDR1 SGHTA, CDR2 FQGNSA. J was trimmed by 5 bases and V by 5 bases; bases with no gene match: 8. This CDR3 contains 15 residues. The CDR3 region has the DNA TGTGCCAGCAGCCCCGGGACTAGCGATTGGGAGACCCAGTACTTC. Protein sequence: CASSPGTSDWETQYF.

This chain links TRBV6-5 with TRBJ2-1; D unresolved. This CDR3 region has 15 residues. CDR1 and CDR2 (germline): MNHEY, SVGAGI. V lost 4 bases and J lost 0, with 10 bases in between. This CDR3 is CASSWTAPSYNEQFF. CDR3 DNA sequence: TGTGCCAGCAGTTGGACGGCGCCCTCCTACAATGAGCAGTTCTTC.

This clonotype has more than one count but fewer than ten. The chain links TRBV9 to TRBJ1-1, with 9 bases matching TRBD1. Germline V lookup: CDR1 SGDLS, CDR2 YYNGEE. J gave up 3 bases and V 6 bases, and 6 bases lay outside the gene matches. The CDR3 length is 14 residues. The CDR3 reads CASNKQGADTEAFF. The CDR3 coding sequence is TGTGCCAGCAACAAACAGGGGGCAGACACTGAAGCTTTCTTT.

This clonotype has more than one count but fewer than ten. The genes are TRBV9 and TRBJ2-7; TRBD1 might be the D (6 bases). Per the germline V gene, CDR1 is SGDLS and CDR2 is YYNGEE. The germline V and J ends were trimmed by 3 bases and 6 bases, with 19 bases remaining between them. This CDR3 has 15 amino acids. The CDR3 sequence: CASSGRTATRGEQYV. The CDR3 coding sequence is TGTGCCAGCAGCGGGAGGACAGCCACCCGGGGCGAGCAGTACGTC.

This clonotype has a count of ten or more. V and J are TRBV7-8 and TRBJ2-2; 11 nucleotides align to TRBD2. Trimming removed 5 bases from V and 5 bases from J; junction bases left unmatched: 4. Germline V CDR1 and CDR2: SGHVS, FQNEAQ. The CDR3 spans 15 residues. The CDR3 sequence is CASSPRLAGTGELFF. CDR3 in DNA: TGTGCCAGCAGCCCCCGACTAGCGGGAACCGGGGAGCTGTTTTTT.

This clonotype has at least ten counts. This sequence joins TRBV7-6 and TRBJ2-1; D is uncertain. Germline V gene sequence: CDR1 SGHVS, CDR2 FNYEAQ. The CDR3 extends over 12 amino acids. V lost 8 bases and J 8 bases, leaving 13 bases between the germline ends. The CDR3 region is CASGQTPDEQFF. DNA for the CDR3: TGTGCCAGCGGGCAGACTCCCGATGAGCAGTTCTTC.

This clonotype was found a few times. The chain employs TRBV6-2 or TRBV6-3 and TRBJ1-1; no clear D gene. This CDR3 comprises 15 residues. V was clipped by 6 bases and J by 4 bases, with 18 bases between them. Germline V gives CDR1 MNHEY, CDR2 SVGEGT. The CDR3 spells CASSPLKGRTTEAFF. The CDR3 DNA is TGTGCCAGCAGCCCACTGAAAGGGAGGACCACTGAAGCTTTCTTT.

The chain uses TRBV28 and TRBJ1-2; unclear D gene. Germline V gives CDR1 MDHEN, CDR2 SYDVKM. V lost 4 bases and J lost 8, with 11 bases in between. This CDR3 comprises 12 residues. The CDR3 DNA is TGTGCCAGCAGTTCGGGTACTCGGGGCTACACCTTC. Amino acid sequence: CASSSGTRGYTF.

The gene calls are TRBV7-9 and TRBJ1-4; 8 positions agree with TRBD1. There are 14 residues in the CDR3. The germline gives CDR1 SEHNR, CDR2 FQNEAQ (reference sequence). Trimming at V came to 2 bases and at J to 8 bases, leaving 4 bases not matched to a gene. DNA of the CDR3: TGTGCCAGCAGCTTACCAGGGGGCAAAGAAAAACTGTTTTTT. The encoded protein is CASSLPGGKEKLFF. The full variable domain, in which reference TRBV7-9 and TRBJ1-4 provide the parts outside the CDR3, is DTGVSQNPRHKITKRGQNVTFRCDPISEHNRLYWYRQTLGQGPEFLTYFQNEAQLEKSRLLSDRFSAERPKGSFSTLEIQRTEQGDSAMYLCASSLPGGKEKLFFGSGTQLSVL.

The chain uses TRBV7-3 and TRBJ2-1, with TRBD2 matching 14 bases. The germline gives CDR1 SGHTA, CDR2 FQGTGA. The V gene end was trimmed by 5 bases and the J gene end by 15 bases; junction bases not matched to a gene: 12. The CDR3 sequence is 15 residues long. In DNA, the CDR3 is TGTGCCAGCAGCCCCCGGACTAGCGGGGGGCCTCCCACGTTCTTC. It encodes CASSPRTSGGPPTFF.

J is TRBJ1-6 and V is TRBV27, with 8 bases matching TRBD1. This CDR3 is 15 amino acids long. The V gene's germline CDR1 is MNHEY and CDR2 SMNVEV (reference sequence). The V and J ends lost 7 bases and 8 bases, in that order; junction bases with no gene match: 10. The CDR3 spells CASTDPGRGHSPLHF. In DNA, the CDR3 is TGTGCCAGCACGGACCCCGGCAGGGGGCATTCACCCCTCCACTTT.

This clonotype was seen a handful of times. Sequence at one end of the junction differs from germline and may be a read error. This chain joins TRBV7-6 and TRBJ1-1, with TRBD1 identical over 8 bases. Germline CDR1 SGHVS, CDR2 FNYEAQ. The CDR3 covers 13 residues. The CDR3 DNA reads TGTGTCAGCAGCCACAGGGGGAGGACTGAAGCTTTCTTT. Translation: CVSSHRGRTEAFF.

This clonotype showed up many times. The J gene is TRBJ1-2, the V gene TRBV7-9, with a possible D match to TRBD1 (6 bases). The germline V gene encodes CDR1 SEHNR and CDR2 FQNEAQ (reference sequence). This CDR3 comprises 13 residues. The V gene lost 6 bases and the J gene lost 4 bases, with 12 bases spanning the gap. In DNA, the CDR3 is TGTGCCAGCAGTCCCCCAGGGGCCTATGGCTACACCTTC. The encoded protein is CASSPPGAYGYTF. Complete variable domain (other parts from reference TRBV7-9 and TRBJ1-2): DTGVSQNPRHKITKRGQNVTFRCDPISEHNRLYWYRQTLGQGPEFLTYFQNEAQLEKSRLLSDRFSAERPKGSFSTLEIQRTEQGDSAMYLCASSPPGAYGYTFGSGTRLTVV.

This clonotype was detected a few times. This sequence joins TRBV19 and TRBJ1-6; D is possibly TRBD1 (5 bases). CDR1 and CDR2 (germline): LNHDA, SQIVND (reference sequence). V shed 2 bases and J shed 6 bases, with 8 bases lying between them. This CDR3 has 14 residues. CDR3 nucleotides: TGTGCCAGTAGTATATTGGGGACTAATTCACCCCTCCACTTT. This sequence encodes CASSILGTNSPLHF.

In this sample, this clonotype turned up many times. The chain employs TRBV7-9 and TRBJ1-1, with D possibly TRBD1 on 6 matching bases. V was pared by 3 bases and J by 5 bases, with 25 bases between. The CDR3 loop spans 18 amino acids. The germline CDR1 and CDR2 sequences are SEHNR and FQNEAQ (reference sequence). CDR3 nucleotide sequence: TGTGCCAGCAGCTTTGGGGGCAGGGATCTTTGGTCGGGAACTGAAGCTTTCTTT. It translates to CASSFGGRDLWSGTEAFF.

This clonotype has ten or more counts. The chain joins TRBV7-8 to TRBJ2-5; 10 bases agree with TRBD2. V lost 5 bases to trimming and J lost 1 base; unmatched junction nucleotides: 7. CDR3 length: 16 residues. Germline V gene lookup returns CDR1 SGHVS and CDR2 FQNEAQ. CDR3 protein: CASSPLAGGSQETQYF. The CDR3 region has the DNA TGTGCCAGCAGCCCATTAGCGGGGGGTTCCCAAGAGACCCAGTACTTC. The full variable domain, completed using reference TRBV7-8 and TRBJ2-5, is GAGVSQSPRYKVAKRGQDVALRCDPISGHVSLFWYQQALGQGPEFLTYFQNEAQLDKSGLPSDRFFAERPEGSVSTLKIQRTQQEDSAVYLCASSPLAGGSQETQYFGPGTRLLVL.

The chain employs TRBV6-1 and TRBJ2-7; TRBD2 is a possible D gene (5 bases). CDR3 length equals 14 residues. Germline CDR1 and CDR2: MNHNS and SASEGT. The V and J ends lost 8 bases and 3 bases respectively, with 17 bases between them. The CDR3 is CASCNMADYYEQYF. DNA of the CDR3: TGTGCCAGCTGCAACATGGCAGACTACTACGAGCAGTACTTC.

This clonotype was counted ten times or more. This chain uses TRBV7-2 with TRBJ2-7; unclear D gene. The V gene lost 1 base and the J gene lost 6 bases, with 10 bases spanning the gap. The CDR3 contains 13 residues. The V gene's germline CDR1 is SGHTA and CDR2 FQGNSA. CDR3 sequence (DNA): TGTGCCAGCAGCTTAGACGGCAGGTTCGAGCAGTACTTC. Amino acid sequence: CASSLDGRFEQYF.

J is TRBJ1-6 and V is TRBV2; 7 bases are a match to TRBD1. Germline V gene lookup returns CDR1 SNHLY and CDR2 FYNNEI. Trimming took 0 bases from V and 0 from J; bases not matched to a gene: 2. The length of the CDR3 is 17 residues. CDR3 coding DNA: TGTGCCAGCAGTGAAGCGGACAGGAGCTCCTATAATTCACCCCTCCACTTT. The encoded protein is CASSEADRSSYNSPLHF.

The J gene is TRBJ2-5, the V gene TRBV14; D remains unclear. CDR1 and CDR2 (germline): SGHDN, FVKESK. The V and J ends lost 1 base and 2 bases respectively, with 14 bases between them. The CDR3 runs to 16 residues. CDR3 nucleotide sequence: TGTGCCAGCAGCCAAGTCATAAGTCTCTCACAAGAGACCCAGTACTTC. This gives the protein CASSQVISLSQETQYF.